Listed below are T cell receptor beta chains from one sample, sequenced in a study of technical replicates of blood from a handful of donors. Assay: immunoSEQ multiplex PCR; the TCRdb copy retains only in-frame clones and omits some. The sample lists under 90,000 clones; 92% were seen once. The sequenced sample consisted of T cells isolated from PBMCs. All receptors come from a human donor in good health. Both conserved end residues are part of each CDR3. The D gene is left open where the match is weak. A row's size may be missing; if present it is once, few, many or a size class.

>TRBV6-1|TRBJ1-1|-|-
TGTGCCAGCAGGAGGGAAGTTGGGACTGAAGCTTTCTTT
CASRREVGTEAFF
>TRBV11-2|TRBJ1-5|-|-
TGTGCCAGCAGCTTAGACAGGGGCGGCAATCAGCCCCAGCATTTT
CASSLDRGGNQPQHF
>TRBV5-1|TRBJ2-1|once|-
TGCGCCAGCAGCATGCGACAGGCAAGGTCGAATGAGCAGTTCTTC
CASSMRQARSNEQFF
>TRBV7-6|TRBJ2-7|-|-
TGTGCCAGCAGCTTTCAAGGTCAGGGAAGGGAGCAGTACTTC
CASSFQGQGREQYF
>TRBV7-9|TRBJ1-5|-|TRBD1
TGTGCCAGCAGCTTCGGACAGGTGGGTCAGCCCCAGCATTTT
CASSFGQVGQPQHF
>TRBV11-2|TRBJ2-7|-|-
TGTGCCAGCAGCTTTGCGGCTTCCTACGAGCAGTACTTC
CASSFAASYEQYF
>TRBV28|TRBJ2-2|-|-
TGTGCCAGCAGTACATACACCGGGGAGCTGTTTTTT
CASSTYTGELFF
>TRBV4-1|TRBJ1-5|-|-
TGCGCCAGCAGCCATCTAGGGGATTGGGACACCCCGGAGCCCCAGCATTTT
CASSHLGDWDTPEPQHF
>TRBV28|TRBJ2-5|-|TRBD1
TGTGCCAGCAGTCAAAACCGGGACAGGGGGCAAGAGACCCAGTACTTC
CASSQNRDRGQETQYF
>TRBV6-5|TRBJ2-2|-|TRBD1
TGTGCCAGCAGTCGGACAGGGAGCTACTCCGGGGAGCTGTTTTTT
CASSRTGSYSGELFF
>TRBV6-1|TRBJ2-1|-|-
TGTGCCAGTGACAGTGTGAATGAGCAGTTCTTC
CASDSVNEQFF
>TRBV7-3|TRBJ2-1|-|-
TGTGCCAGCAGCTTATTCGGAGCGAACAATGAGCAGTTCTTC
CASSLFGANNEQFF
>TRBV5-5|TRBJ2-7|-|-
TGTGCCAGCAGCTTGAGGGGGGAGGGGTCCTACGAGCAGTACTTC
CASSLRGEGSYEQYF
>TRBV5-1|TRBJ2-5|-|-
TGCGCCAGCAACTCGGGGTTAGCAGAGACCCAGTACTTC
CASNSGLAETQYF
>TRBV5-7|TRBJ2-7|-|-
TGTGCCAGCAGCGATAAATTAAGACTAGTTCCGTACGAGCAGTACTTC
CASSDKLRLVPYEQYF
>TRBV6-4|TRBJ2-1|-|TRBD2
TGTGCCAGCAGTGTAGGACTAGCGGGAGGAAAATCCTACAATGAGCAGTTCTTC
CASSVGLAGGKSYNEQFF
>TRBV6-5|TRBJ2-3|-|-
TGTGCCAGCAGTGTGTCCCAGGGATCCACAGATACGCAGTATTTT
CASSVSQGSTDTQYF
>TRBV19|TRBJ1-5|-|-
TGTGCCAGTAGTATAGCTTTCGGGCAGCCCCAGCATTTT
CASSIAFGQPQHF
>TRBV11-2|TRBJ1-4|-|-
TGTGCCAGCAGCTTAGAGGGGCGGGAATGGGAAAAACTGTTTTTT
CASSLEGREWEKLFF
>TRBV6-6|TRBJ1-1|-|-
TGTGCCAGCACCGAAAGGGGCACTGAAGCTTTCTTT
CASTERGTEAFF
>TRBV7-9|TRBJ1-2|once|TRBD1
TGTGCCAGCAGCGCCACAAAACAGGGGGCGCAAAATGGCTACACCTTC
CASSATKQGAQNGYTF
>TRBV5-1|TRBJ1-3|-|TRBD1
TGCGCCATCATCCTACGACAGGGATCTGGAAACACCATATATTTT
CAIILRQGSGNTIYF
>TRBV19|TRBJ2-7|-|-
TGTGCCAGTACTCCGGGGTTTAGCGCCTACGAGCAGTACTTC
CASTPGFSAYEQYF
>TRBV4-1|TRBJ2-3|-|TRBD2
TGCGCCAGCAGCCAAGATTTGGGACTAGCGGGACCCACAGATACGCAGTATTTT
CASSQDLGLAGPTDTQYF
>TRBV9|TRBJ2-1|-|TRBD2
TGTGCCAGCAGCGTAGGCGCGGGAGGGAGGACTGAGCAGTTCTTC
CASSVGAGGRTEQFF
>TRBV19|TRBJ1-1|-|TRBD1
TGTGCCAGTAGCCCCCTACAGGGGGCGGGCACTGAAGCTTTCTTT
CASSPLQGAGTEAFF
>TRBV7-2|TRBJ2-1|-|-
TGTGCCAGCAGCTTAGAGGGGGGGCCTAGGGAGCAGTTCTTC
CASSLEGGPREQFF
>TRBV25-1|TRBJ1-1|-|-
TGTGCCAGCACCAGAAGGATCCGGGGATCCGGGGACACTGAAGCTTTCTTT
CASTRRIRGSGDTEAFF
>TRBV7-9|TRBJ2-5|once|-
TGTGCCAGCAGCTTTCCATCTGCGGGGGCCCAAGAGACCCAGTACTTC
CASSFPSAGAQETQYF
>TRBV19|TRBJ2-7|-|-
TGTGCCAGTAGTATTGCAGGGGCCTACGAGCAGTACTTC
CASSIAGAYEQYF
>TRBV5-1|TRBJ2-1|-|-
TGCGCCAGCAGCTTGGGCGGGGGCGGCTACAATGAGCAGTTCTTC
CASSLGGGGYNEQFF
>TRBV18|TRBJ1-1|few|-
TGTGCCAGCTCACCGCTACAGGTGGAGGGGACTGAAGCTTTCTTT
CASSPLQVEGTEAFF
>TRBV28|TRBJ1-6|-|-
TGTGCCAGCCGGGGGGGACTCCATTCTTCACCCCTCCACTTT
CASRGGLHSSPLHF
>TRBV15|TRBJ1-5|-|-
TGTGCCACCAGCAGCGGGGTTACGAGCAATCAGCCCCAGCATTTT
CATSSGVTSNQPQHF
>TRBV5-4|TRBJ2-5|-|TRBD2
TGTGCCAGCAGCTTGGCTGGGGGGGTCGAGGCCCAGTACTTC
CASSLAGGVEAQYF
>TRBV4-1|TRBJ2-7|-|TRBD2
TGCGCCAGCAGCCCTTTGGGCGGGAGCTCCTACGAGCAGTACTTC
CASSPLGGSSYEQYF
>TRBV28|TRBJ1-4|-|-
TGTGCCAGCAGTTTGACAAAGTATAATGAAAAACTGTTTTTT
CASSLTKYNEKLFF
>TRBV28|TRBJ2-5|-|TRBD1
TGTGTCGTACTCTTGACTCGGGACAGGGGCCAAGAGACCCAGTACTTC
CVVLLTRDRGQETQYF
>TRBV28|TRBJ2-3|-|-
TGTGCCAGCAGCCTCGGAGGGTTCACAGATACGCAGTATTTT
CASSLGGFTDTQYF
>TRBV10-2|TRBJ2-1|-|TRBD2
TGCGCCAGCAGTGAGACGGGCCTAGCGGGAGTCCCCGTCCTTAGGAATGAGCAGTTCTTC
CASSETGLAGVPVLRNEQFF
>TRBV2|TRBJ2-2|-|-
TGTGCCAGCAGTCAGACTAGAATGAACACCGGGGAGCTGTTTTTT
CASSQTRMNTGELFF
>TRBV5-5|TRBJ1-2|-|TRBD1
TGTGCCAGCAGCTTGGAAGGGGGCGCGAGCTATGGCTACACCTTC
CASSLEGGASYGYTF
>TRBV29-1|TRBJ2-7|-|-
TGCAGCGTGACGGGGACACTAGCCTACGAGCAGTACTTC
CSVTGTLAYEQYF
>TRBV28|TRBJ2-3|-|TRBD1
TGTGCCAGCAGCTTAGCCCTAGGGGGCTCGGCAGATACGCAGTATTTT
CASSLALGGSADTQYF
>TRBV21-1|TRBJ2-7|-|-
TGTGCCAGCAGCAAGAGCCTTACACGACGGGAACTCTACGAGCAGTACTTC
CASSKSLTRRELYEQYF
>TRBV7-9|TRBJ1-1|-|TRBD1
TGTGCCAGCAGGACAGGGGTGAACACTGAAGCTTTCTTT
CASRTGVNTEAFF
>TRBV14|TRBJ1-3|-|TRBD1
TGTGCCAGCAGCCGACACAGGGGGGACTCTGGAAACACCATATATTTT
CASSRHRGDSGNTIYF
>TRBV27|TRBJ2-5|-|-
TGTGCCAGCAGTCCCCTAGGTCCAGGGCTACACTTC
CASSPLGPGLHF
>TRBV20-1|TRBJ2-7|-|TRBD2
TGCAGTGTTCGCGGGAGTTACGAGCAGTACTTC
CSVRGSYEQYF
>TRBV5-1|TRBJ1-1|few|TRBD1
TGCGCCACGCACACCGGGACAGGGGAAGAAGCTTTCTTT
CATHTGTGEEAFF
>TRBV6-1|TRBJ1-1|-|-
TGTGCCAGCAGAGTGGACAGATTTAGCACTGAAGCTTTCTTT
CASRVDRFSTEAFF
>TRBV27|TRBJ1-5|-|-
TGTGCCAGCAGTTTCTTTGGCTGGGGGCGGGATCAGCCCCAGCATTTT
CASSFFGWGRDQPQHF
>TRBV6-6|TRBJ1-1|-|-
TGTGCCAGCAGTTACCACGGACAGCCGAACACTGAAGCTTTCTTT
CASSYHGQPNTEAFF